This T cell receptor beta chain appears in the sequencing data of a study of T cell repertoires in cytomegalovirus infection. Study-wide results and caveats: The ex vivo response was dominated by HLA-C-restricted CMV-specific TCR beta clonotypes. The study identified carriers of CMV plus the relevant HLA from cumulative public TCR beta family frequency.

This clonotype was counted ten times or more. Its antigen remains unidentified. TCRdb re-called the reads through MiXCR, storing one row per CDR3 protein. Of 480,000 or so distinct CDR3 sequences in the sample, about 11% were seen once. V was pared by 1 base and J by 0 bases, with 9 bases between. The CDR3 covers 15 residues. In germline, CDR1 is SGDLS, CDR2 YYNGEE. The gene calls are TRBV9 and TRBJ2-3; D is unclear. Material for sequencing was PBMCs. This TCR was recovered from a human donor in good health (CMV status not recorded). Some clones in this sample may be carry-over from other donors' samples. The CDR3 protein is CASSVRGQSTDTQYF. The CDR3 DNA reads as TGTGCCAGCAGCGTACGTGGGCAGAGCACAGATACGCAGTATTTT.